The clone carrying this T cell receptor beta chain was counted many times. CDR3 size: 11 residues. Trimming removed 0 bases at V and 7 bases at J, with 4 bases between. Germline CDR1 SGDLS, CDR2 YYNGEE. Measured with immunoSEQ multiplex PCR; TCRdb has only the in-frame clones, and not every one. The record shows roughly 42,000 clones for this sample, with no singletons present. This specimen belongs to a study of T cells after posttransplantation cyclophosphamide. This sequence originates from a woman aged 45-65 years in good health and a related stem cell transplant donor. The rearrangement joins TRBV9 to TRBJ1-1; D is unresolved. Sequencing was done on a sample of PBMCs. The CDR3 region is CASSVDYEAFF. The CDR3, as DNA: TGTGCCAGCAGCGTAGACTATGAAGCTTTCTTT. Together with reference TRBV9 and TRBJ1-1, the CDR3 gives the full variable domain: DSGVTQTPKHLITATGQRVTLRCSPRSGDLSVYWYQQSLDQGLQFLIQYYNGEERAKGNILERFSAQQFPDLHSELNLSSLELGDSALYFCASSVDYEAFFGQGTRLTVV.